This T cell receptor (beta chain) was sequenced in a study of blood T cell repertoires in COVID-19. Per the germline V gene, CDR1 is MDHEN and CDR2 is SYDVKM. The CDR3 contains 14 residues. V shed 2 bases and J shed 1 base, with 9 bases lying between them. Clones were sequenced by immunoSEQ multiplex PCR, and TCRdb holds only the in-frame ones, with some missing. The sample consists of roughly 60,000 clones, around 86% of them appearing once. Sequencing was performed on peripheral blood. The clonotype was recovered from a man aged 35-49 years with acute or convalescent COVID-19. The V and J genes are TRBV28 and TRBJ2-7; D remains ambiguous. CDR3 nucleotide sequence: TGTGCCAGCAGTTTACTCGGTATGTCCTACGAGCAGTACTTC. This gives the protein CASSLLGMSYEQYF.